The following is a T cell receptor beta chain sequence with its context. Antigen: not known. Looked up from germline, CDR1 is MNHEY and CDR2 is SVGAGI. The CDR3 sequence is 17 residues long. Losses at the gene ends were 0 bases for V and 4 bases for J; bases not matched to a gene: 8. Template switching by 5'RACE produced TCR cDNA, adding a universal primer site and UMIs. TCRdb reprocessed the 5' RACE reads via MiXCR and lists one record per CDR3 protein. The table shows nearly 550,000 distinct CDR3 sequences, with approximately 21% occurring only once. This specimen comes from a study of T cells after yellow fever vaccination. For the study at large: It was SMART-Seq v4 Ultra Low Input that prepared the fractions with low cell numbers. General study findings and limits: Detected again after the booster were most primary-vaccination clones, at 95% to 96% CD4 and roughly 88% CD8. The presence of abundant clonotypes contaminating from the bulk population was possible in FACS-sorted repertoires.

The sample here was PBMCs, taken 15 days after the yellow fever booster vaccination. V usage is TRBV6-5 and J usage is TRBJ2-3; 9 bases are a match to TRBD1. The sequence was collected from a young man who received the YFV17D yellow fever vaccine. CDR3 sequence: CASSYSSMGQGPDTQYF. The CDR3 coding sequence is TGTGCCAGCAGTTACTCTTCTATGGGACAGGGACCAGATACGCAGTATTTT.